This is a list of T cell receptor beta chains from one sample in a study of tumor-infiltrating lymphocytes in primary liver carcinoma. TCRdb reprocessed the multiplex PCR reads via MiXCR and lists one record per CDR3 protein. The sample includes 95,000 to 150,000 distinct CDR3 sequences, 55% to 65% of them seen just once. The sequencing input was liver tumor tissue from sampling region 1. The receptors originated from a woman aged 55-70 years with primary liver carcinoma and hepatitis B virus infection. CDR3s include the opening cysteine and the closing phenylalanine or tryptophan. Each record gives: V gene, CDR3 protein.

v_call: TRBV6-5
cdr3_aa: CASSPGQGGSNYGYTF

v_call: TRBV21-1
cdr3_aa: CASSTPRQGYSYEQYF

v_call: TRBV6-1
cdr3_aa: CVSGRDTPYEQYF

v_call: TRBV11-2
cdr3_aa: CATSPQQDSYKQYF

v_call: TRBV6-1
cdr3_aa: CASSPLSGAEETQYF

v_call: TRBV4-1
cdr3_aa: CASSQDSPTVGTSGYEQFF

v_call: TRBV11-2
cdr3_aa: CASNLDRQETQYF

v_call: TRBV7-9
cdr3_aa: CASSRYRDCYGYTF

v_call: TRBV6-5
cdr3_aa: CASGNRGGTYTQYF

v_call: TRBV11-3
cdr3_aa: CGSSATSGQESQYF

v_call: TRBV19
cdr3_aa: CASSSSGGDTDTQYF

v_call: TRBV30
cdr3_aa: CAWSRQGRDEQYF

v_call: TRBV11-3
cdr3_aa: CASSPTRLAGGWENIQYF

v_call: TRBV14
cdr3_aa: CASSSIRRTGSWAEAFF

v_call: TRBV28
cdr3_aa: CASSFEGSGNQPQHF

v_call: TRBV28
cdr3_aa: CASRPPAGTGYGYTF

v_call: TRBV29-1
cdr3_aa: CSGDISAYGYTF

v_call: TRBV6-1
cdr3_aa: CASSEAPVGPSTNGKLFF

v_call: TRBV11-3
cdr3_aa: CASSRVGTSGSSEQFF

v_call: TRBV5-6
cdr3_aa: CASSHGQGGARELFF